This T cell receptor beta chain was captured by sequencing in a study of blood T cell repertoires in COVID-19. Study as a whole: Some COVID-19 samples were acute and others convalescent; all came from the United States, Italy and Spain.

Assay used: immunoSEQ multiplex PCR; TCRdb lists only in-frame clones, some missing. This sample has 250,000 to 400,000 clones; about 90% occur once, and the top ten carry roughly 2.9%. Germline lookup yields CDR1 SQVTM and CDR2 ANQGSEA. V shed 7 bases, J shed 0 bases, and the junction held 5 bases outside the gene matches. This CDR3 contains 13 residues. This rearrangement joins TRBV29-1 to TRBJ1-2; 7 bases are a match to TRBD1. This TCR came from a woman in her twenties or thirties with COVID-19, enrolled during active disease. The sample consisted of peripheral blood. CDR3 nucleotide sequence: TGCAGCGCGGCAGGGGGGTCTAACTATGGCTACACCTTC. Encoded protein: CSAAGGSNYGYTF.